This passage covers 6 T cell receptor beta chains from one sample sequenced in a study of control samples from healthy donors and cancer patients. Clones were sequenced by immunoSEQ multiplex PCR, and TCRdb holds only the in-frame ones, with some missing. The data show under 150,000 clones, with around 87% seen just once and roughly 2.8% held by the top ten. The sequenced sample was blood. These receptors all come from a man aged 55 to 69 in good health.

The J gene is TRBJ1-3, the V gene TRBV7-2; D is unclear. The CDR3 sequence is 15 residues long. V lost 1 base and J lost 0, with 7 bases in between. Germline CDR1 SGHTA, CDR2 FQGNSA. The CDR3 protein is CASSLGMGSGNTIYF. The CDR3 bases are TGTGCCAGCAGCTTAGGTATGGGCTCTGGAAACACCATATATTTT.

This clone was found a few times. The V and J genes are TRBV10-1 and TRBJ2-6; D possibly uses TRBD1 or TRBD2 (6 bases each). Germline-derived CDR1 and CDR2 are WNHNN and SYGVQD (reference sequence). The CDR3 is 15 amino acids. V lost 6 bases and J 2 bases, leaving 11 bases between the germline ends. The CDR3 reads CASSGGGPGANVLTF. In DNA form, the CDR3 reads TGCGCCAGCAGCGGAGGGGGGCCTGGGGCCAACGTCCTGACTTTC.

J is TRBJ1-5 and V is TRBV5-1; 7 positions match TRBD1. V was clipped by 4 bases and J by 3 bases; unmatched bases: 7. The germline V gene has CDR1 SGHRS and CDR2 YFSETQ. CDR3 size: 15 residues. CDR3 in amino acids: CASSLLGQDNQPQHF. DNA of the CDR3: TGCGCCAGCAGCCTCCTTGGACAGGACAATCAGCCCCAGCATTTT. Filled out from reference TRBV5-1 and TRBJ1-5, the complete variable domain reads KAGVTQTPRYLIKTRGQQVTLSCSPISGHRSVSWYQQTPGQGLQFLFEYFSETQRNKGNFPGRFSGRQFSNSRSEMNVSTLELGDSALYLCASSLLGQDNQPQHFGDGTRLSIL.

This chain links TRBV5-1 with TRBJ2-7; TRBD1 aligns across 10 bases. The CDR3 loop spans 15 amino acids. V shed 4 bases, J shed 6 bases, and the junction held 10 bases outside the gene matches. CDR1 and CDR2 from the germline V gene are SGHRS and YFSETQ. CDR3: CASSLDGTGESEQYF. The CDR3 DNA reads TGCGCCAGCAGCCTAGACGGGACAGGGGAAAGCGAGCAGTACTTC. The whole variable domain, remainder taken from reference TRBV5-1 and TRBJ2-7, is KAGVTQTPRYLIKTRGQQVTLSCSPISGHRSVSWYQQTPGQGLQFLFEYFSETQRNKGNFPGRFSGRQFSNSRSEMNVSTLELGDSALYLCASSLDGTGESEQYFGPGTRLTVT.

The chain has TRBV7-9 and TRBJ2-4, with 14 bases that match TRBD2. The V gene end was trimmed by 4 bases and the J gene end by 5 bases; junction bases not matched to a gene: 10. Germline lookup yields CDR1 SEHNR and CDR2 FQNEAQ (reference sequence). The CDR3 is made up of 18 amino acids. The CDR3 coding sequence is TGTGCCAGCAGCTCCCCCCGGGGACTAGCGGGGGCCGAAAACATTCAGTACTTC. Its protein product is CASSSPRGLAGAENIQYF.

The sample holds a few counts of this clone. V and J are TRBV7-2 and TRBJ1-3, with D hard to call. This CDR3 region has 12 residues. The V end lost 3 bases, the J end lost 2 bases, and 2 bases lay between the germline ends. Germline V gene sequence: CDR1 SGHTA, CDR2 FQGNSA. The CDR3 loop is CASSFTGNTIYF. In DNA, the CDR3 is TGTGCCAGCAGCTTTACTGGAAACACCATATATTTT.